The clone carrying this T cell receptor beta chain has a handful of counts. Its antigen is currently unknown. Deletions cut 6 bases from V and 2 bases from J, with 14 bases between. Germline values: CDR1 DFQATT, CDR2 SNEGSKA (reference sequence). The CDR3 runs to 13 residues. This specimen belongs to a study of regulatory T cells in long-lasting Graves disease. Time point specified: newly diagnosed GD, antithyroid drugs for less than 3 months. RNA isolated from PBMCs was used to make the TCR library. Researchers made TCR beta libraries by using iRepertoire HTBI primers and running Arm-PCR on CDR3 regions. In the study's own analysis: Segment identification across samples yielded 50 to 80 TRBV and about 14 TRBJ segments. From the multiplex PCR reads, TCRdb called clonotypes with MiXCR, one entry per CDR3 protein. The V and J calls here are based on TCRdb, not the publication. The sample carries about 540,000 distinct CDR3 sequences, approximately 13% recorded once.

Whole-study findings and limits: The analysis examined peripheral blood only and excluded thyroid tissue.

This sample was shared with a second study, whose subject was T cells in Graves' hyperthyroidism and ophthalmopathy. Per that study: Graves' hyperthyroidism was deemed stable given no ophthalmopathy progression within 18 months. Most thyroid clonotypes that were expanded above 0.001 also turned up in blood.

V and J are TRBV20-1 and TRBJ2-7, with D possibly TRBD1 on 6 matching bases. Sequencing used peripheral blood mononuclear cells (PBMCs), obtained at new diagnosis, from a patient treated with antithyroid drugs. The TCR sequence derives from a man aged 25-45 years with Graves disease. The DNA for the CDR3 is TGCAGTGCCCCGACAGGCCTGGCCTACGAGCAGTACTTC. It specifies CSAPTGLAYEQYF.